Reported below is one T cell receptor (beta chain). Its antigen is not identified. Using immunoSEQ multiplex PCR, the repertoire was profiled, and TCRdb retains in-frame clones only, with some absent. In the table there are 80,000 to 95,000 clones, approximately 87% of which are singletons. The data were taken from a study of glioma-infiltrating T cells after dendritic cell vaccination. Looking at the study overall: Samples are from glioblastoma patients in Phase I and II dendritic cell vaccine trials. Findings and caveats of the study: The cohort had few patients with full blood and tumor sets.

The CDR3 totals 12 residues. Germline V gene data show CDR1 as ENHRY and CDR2 as SYGVKD. Trimming took 6 bases from V and 6 from J; bases not matched to a gene: 1. This chain links TRBV10-3 with TRBJ1-1; 10 bases are a match to TRBD1. The input for sequencing was blood, taken before dendritic cell vaccination. The receptor comes from a human donor with glioblastoma. The CDR3 DNA sequence: TGTGCCATCAGAGGGACAGGGGCTGAAGCTTTCTTT. It specifies CAIRGTGAEAFF.